A selection of T cell receptor beta chains follows, all from one sample in a study of blood T cell repertoires in COVID-19. Using immunoSEQ multiplex PCR, the repertoire was profiled, and TCRdb retains in-frame clones only, with some absent. The sample has some 58,000 clones; roughly 84% are singletons. Sequencing was carried out using peripheral blood. Receptors were obtained from a middle-aged man with active COVID-19. The CDR3 runs from the conserved cysteine through the conserved F or W. The D gene is left open where the match is weak. Clone sizes are given selectively: once, few, many, or a class where the clone is expanded.

D,V,J,size,length,DNA,CDR3
TRBD1,TRBV12-3/TRBV12-4,TRBJ2-7,NA,13,TGTGCCAGCAGTTCGGACAGGGCCTACGAGCAGTACTTC,CASSSDRAYEQYF
NA,TRBV7-2,TRBJ1-1,NA,16,TGTGCCAGCAGCTTAGCGAGAGGACTCTCGAACACTGAAGCTTTCTTT,CASSLARGLSNTEAFF
TRBD2,TRBV19,TRBJ2-3,NA,15,TGTGCCAGTAGTCTCACTAGCGGGGGGTGGGATACGCAGTATTTT,CASSLTSGGWDTQYF
NA,TRBV3-1/TRBV3-2,TRBJ1-1,NA,16,TGTGCCAGCAGATACCTGGGGGGGCGGTTGAACACTGAAGCTTTCTTT,CASRYLGGRLNTEAFF
NA,TRBV6-5,TRBJ2-7,NA,12,TGTGCCAGCAAGCTCAGGGTTGGCGAGCAGTACTTC,CASKLRVGEQYF
NA,TRBV14,TRBJ1-2,NA,9,TGTGCCGAGGTATATGGCTACACCTTC,CAEVYGYTF
TRBD1,TRBV10-3,TRBJ2-1,NA,13,TGTGCCATCAGTGTACAGGGGAACAATGAGCAGTTCTTC,CAISVQGNNEQFF
NA,TRBV30,TRBJ1-2,NA,11,TGTGCCTGGAGTGACGGGTATGGCTACACCTTC,CAWSDGYGYTF
TRBD2,TRBV19,TRBJ2-7,NA,13,TGTGCCAGTAGTATGGGCGGGGGAGGCGAGCAGTACTTC,CASSMGGGGEQYF
NA,TRBV2,TRBJ2-5,NA,12,TGTGCCACTCAGGGTTGGGGAGAGACCCAGTACTTC,CATQGWGETQYF
TRBD1,TRBV14,TRBJ1-1,NA,14,TGTGCCAGCAGCCACAGACAGGGCGCCACTGAAGCTTTCTTT,CASSHRQGATEAFF
NA,TRBV28,TRBJ2-5,NA,13,TGTGCCAGCAGTTCCGCGTACCAAGAGACCCAGTACTTC,CASSSAYQETQYF
TRBD2,TRBV7-6,TRBJ2-2,NA,15,TGTGCCAGCAGACCTAGCGGGGGGGCGACCGGGGAGCTGTTTTTT,CASRPSGGATGELFF
NA,TRBV21-1,TRBJ1-2,NA,16,TGTGCCAGCAGCAAAGCGAAGAGTAGGCAGGGCTATGGCTACACCTTC,CASSKAKSRQGYGYTF
TRBD2,TRBV6-5,TRBJ2-5,NA,15,TGTGCCAGCAGTTACTGGTCGGGGGGGGATACGACCCAGTACTTC,CASSYWSGGDTTQYF
NA,TRBV24-1,TRBJ2-5,NA,13,TGTGCCACCAGTGATCCCCCCAGAGAGACCCAGTACTTC,CATSDPPRETQYF
NA,TRBV6-6,TRBJ1-1,once,15,TGTGCCACCGAGGGTCCGAGGGTGGGGAACACTGAAGCTTTCTTT,CATEGPRVGNTEAFF